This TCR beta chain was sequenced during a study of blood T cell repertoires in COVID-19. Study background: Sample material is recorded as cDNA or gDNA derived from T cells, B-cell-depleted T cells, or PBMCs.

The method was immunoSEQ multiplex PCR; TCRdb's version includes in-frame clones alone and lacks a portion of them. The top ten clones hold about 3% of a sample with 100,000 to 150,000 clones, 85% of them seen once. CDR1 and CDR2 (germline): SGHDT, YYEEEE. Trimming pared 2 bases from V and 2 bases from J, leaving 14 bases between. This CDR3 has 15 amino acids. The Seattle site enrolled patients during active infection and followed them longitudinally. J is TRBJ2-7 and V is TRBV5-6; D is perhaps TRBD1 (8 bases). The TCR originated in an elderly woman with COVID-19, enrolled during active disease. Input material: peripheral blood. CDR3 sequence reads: CASSFTGGGTYEQYF. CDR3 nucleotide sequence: TGTGCCAGCAGCTTTACAGGGGGGGGAACCTACGAGCAGTACTTC.